A single sample gave rise to the 12 T cell receptor beta chains below, sequenced in a study of T cell responses to AZD1222 COVID-19 vaccine. Method: immunoSEQ multiplex PCR; TCRdb's copy keeps in-frame clones and lacks some. The sample lists some 130,000 clones, roughly nine tenths occurring once. This specimen was peripheral blood, taken 28 days after the second AZD1222 dose. The receptors were sampled from an adult who received the AZD1222 COVID-19 vaccine.

This sequence joins TRBV7-9 and TRBJ1-1, with a weak D call TRBD1 (6 bases). Germline CDR1 reads SEHNR; CDR2 reads FQNEAQ (reference sequence). With 3 bases removed from V and 5 bases from J, the gap between germline ends came to 13 bases. This CDR3 is built from 14 residues. CDR3 in amino acids: CASSFSGGGTEAFF. The DNA of the CDR3 is TGTGCCAGCAGCTTCTCCGGGGGCGGTACTGAAGCTTTCTTT.

V usage is TRBV11-1 and J usage is TRBJ1-1; D perhaps matches TRBD1 (6 bases). Per germline, CDR1 SGHAT and CDR2 FQDESV (reference sequence). This CDR3 is built from 14 residues. V lost 5 bases and J lost 6, with 16 bases in between. CDR3 DNA sequence: TGTGCCAGCAGCGTCTCGGGGGGGCAGGCTGAAGCTTTCTTT. Encoded protein: CASSVSGGQAEAFF. The whole variable domain, remainder taken from reference TRBV11-1 and TRBJ1-1, is EAEVAQSPRYKITEKSQAVAFWCDPISGHATLYWYRQILGQGPELLVQFQDESVVDDSQLPKDRFSAERLKGVDSTLKIQPAELGDSAMYLCASSVSGGQAEAFFGQGTRLTVV.

The genes are TRBV25-1 and TRBJ1-6, with D possibly being TRBD1 (5 bases). The germline V gene has CDR1 MGHDK and CDR2 SYGVNS. This CDR3 is built from 13 residues. V lost 4 bases to trimming and J lost 8 bases, with 9 bases between them. CDR3 loop: CASSVSTDSPLHF. CDR3 nucleotide sequence: TGTGCCAGCAGTGTATCGACAGATTCACCCCTCCACTTT.

The chain carries TRBV5-4 and TRBJ2-1; 10 bases are a match to TRBD2. The CDR3 extends over 16 amino acids. Germline lookup yields CDR1 SGHNT and CDR2 YYREEE (reference sequence). V gave up 4 bases and J gave up 6 bases; unmatched junction bases: 10. The CDR3 DNA reads as TGTGCCAGCAGCCCCCCCCGGGCTAGCGGGAGCAATGAGCAGTTCTTC. The encoded protein is CASSPPRASGSNEQFF.

The gene calls are TRBV2 and TRBJ1-4, with 10 nucleotides matching TRBD1. Germline lookup yields CDR1 SNHLY and CDR2 FYNNEI. V lost 5 bases to trimming and J lost 4 bases; unmatched junction nucleotides: 4. The CDR3 runs to 15 residues. CDR3 nucleotide sequence: TGTGCCAGCAGTCGACAGGGGGCGGTTAATGAAAAACTGTTTTTT. It is translated as CASSRQGAVNEKLFF.

This sequence joins TRBV6-5 and TRBJ1-3; no definite D call. The CDR3 runs 15 residues. Germline V gene lookup returns CDR1 MNHEY and CDR2 SVGAGI. Trimming removed 7 bases from V and 0 bases from J, with 13 bases in between. This chain's CDR3 is CASTPRLLSGNTIYF. The CDR3 nucleotides read TGTGCCAGCACCCCAAGGCTCCTCTCTGGAAACACCATATATTTT.

This rearrangement joins TRBV29-1 to TRBJ1-1, with D uncertain. The CDR3 spans 12 residues. Germline values: CDR1 SQVTM, CDR2 ANQGSEA. Trimming took off 5 bases at V and 3 bases at J, with 10 bases between the two ends. The CDR3 reads CSVRKGDTEAFF. The CDR3 bases are TGCAGCGTTAGAAAGGGTGACACTGAAGCTTTCTTT.

The chain links TRBV6-5 to TRBJ2-7, with D tentatively TRBD2 (6 bases). The CDR3 extends over 12 amino acids. The ends were cut back, 6 bases at V and 3 bases at J, with 9 bases in the middle. CDR1 and CDR2 from the germline V gene are MNHEY and SVGAGI. The CDR3 sequence is CASRGLGYEQYF. The CDR3 DNA reads TGTGCCAGCAGGGGACTGGGCTACGAGCAGTACTTC.

The rearrangement links TRBV7-9 to TRBJ2-7, with TRBD1 matching over 7 bases. V trimming: 5 bases; J trimming: 1 base; junction bases outside the gene matches: 14. Germline values: CDR1 SEHNR, CDR2 FQNEAQ (reference sequence). There are 17 residues in the CDR3. As DNA, the CDR3 is TGTGCCAGCAGCCCCACACGACAGGGACCTATATCCTACGAGCAGTACTTC. Amino acids: CASSPTRQGPISYEQYF.

This clone was seen more than once but under ten times. Other nucleotide sequences in the sample specify the same CDR3. The gene calls are TRBV6-5 and TRBJ1-1; D not certain. CDR1 and CDR2 (germline): MNHEY, SVGAGI. The CDR3 length is 13 residues. Trimming left V 2 bases short and J 2 bases short, with 6 bases between. CDR3 loop: CASSYNRNTEAFF. CDR3 nucleotides: TGTGCCAGCAGTTACAACAGAAACACTGAAGCTTTCTTT.

The rearrangement uses TRBV11-3 and TRBJ1-1; possibly TRBD1 for D (5 bases). V shed 1 base and J shed 0 bases, with 15 bases lying between them. Germline loops: CDR1 SGHNT, CDR2 YENEEA. The CDR3 spans 17 residues. In DNA form, the CDR3 reads TGTGCCAGCAGCTTAGGTCCCGGCCAGGGTATGAACACTGAAGCTTTCTTT. As protein: CASSLGPGQGMNTEAFF. The full variable domain, its missing parts supplied by reference TRBV11-3 and TRBJ1-1, is EAGVVQSPRYKIIEKKQPVAFWCNPISGHNTLYWYLQNLGQGPELLIRYENEEAVDDSQLPKDRFSAERLKGVDSTLKIQPAELGDSAVYLCASSLGPGQGMNTEAFFGQGTRLTVV.

The V and J genes are TRBV29-1 and TRBJ2-1; TRBD2 agrees at 12 bases. The V and J ends lost 5 bases and 2 bases, in that order; junction bases with no gene match: 4. The CDR3 covers 15 residues. Germline assignment: CDR1 SQVTM and CDR2 ANQGSEA. In nucleotides, the CDR3 is TGCAGCGTTTATGGACTAGCGGGAACCTACAATGAGCAGTTCTTC. It encodes CSVYGLAGTYNEQFF.